These 9 T cell receptor beta chains originate from one sample sequenced in a study of response to subunit inactivated influenza vaccine. TCRdb reprocessed the RT-PCR reads via MiXCR and lists one record per CDR3 protein. Of about 540,000 distinct CDR3 sequences in the sample, approximately 15% were seen once. The specimen comprised PBMCs from blood, sampled 11 to 12 days after vaccination. Receptor source: a man between 45 and 60 years old who received an inactivated influenza vaccine.

In its sample, this clonotype was seen many times. The chain joins TRBV28 to TRBJ1-6, with D perhaps matching TRBD1 (5 bases). Germline assignment: CDR1 MDHEN and CDR2 SYDVKM. This CDR3 spans 16 amino acids. Trimming shortened V by 0 bases and J by 10 bases, and 16 bases separated the two germline ends. The CDR3 here is CASSLWPTVGGSPLHF. As DNA, the CDR3 is TGTGCCAGCAGTTTATGGCCGACGGTGGGGGGATCACCCCTCCACTTT.

The rearrangement joins TRBV23-1 to TRBJ2-1; the match to TRBD2 covers 7 bases. TRBV23-1 is assigned to the ORF class and has an uncertain function. Trimming took 9 bases from V and 9 from J; bases not matched to a gene: 11. CDR3 size: 13 residues. CDR3 coding DNA: TGCGCCAGAGGGACTACGGGATCCGGTGAGCAGTTCTTC. Encoded protein: CARGTTGSGEQFF.

This clonotype showed up just a few times. V usage is TRBV7-2 and J usage is TRBJ2-3; 9 bases match TRBD2. This CDR3 is 16 amino acids long. Germline V CDR1 and CDR2: SGHTA, FQGNSA. Losses at the gene ends were 0 bases for V and 7 bases for J; bases not matched to a gene: 8. Here the CDR3 reads CASSLAILAGTNTQYF. The CDR3 region has the DNA TGTGCCAGCAGCTTAGCGATCCTAGCGGGGACCAATACGCAGTATTTT.

The chain employs TRBV6-2 or TRBV6-3 and TRBJ2-3; D might be TRBD1 (7 bases). Germline V gene lookup returns CDR1 MNHEY and CDR2 SVGEGT. The CDR3 has 16 amino acids. Trimming took off 2 bases at V and 2 bases at J, with 14 bases between the two ends. The DNA of the CDR3 is TGTGCCAGCAGTTACCCGGACAGGAGGGTCACAGATACGCAGTATTTT. Residues: CASSYPDRRVTDTQYF.

This clonotype was detected a few times. The chain is built from TRBV5-1 and TRBJ2-7; 9 bases match TRBD2. Trimming took 0 bases from V and 3 from J; bases not matched to a gene: 4. Germline loops: CDR1 SGHRS, CDR2 YFSETQ. This CDR3 has 15 amino acids. Here the CDR3 DNA reads TGCGCCAGCAGCTTGGAAGGGCGGGGGGGCTACGAGCAGTACTTC. Residues: CASSLEGRGGYEQYF.

The chain links TRBV20-1 to TRBJ1-4; 8 nucleotides align to TRBD1. Germline V gives CDR1 DFQATT, CDR2 SNEGSKA (reference sequence). The ends lost 4 bases at V and 8 bases at J; junction bases unmatched: 9. The CDR3 has 14 residues. CDR3 protein: CSATDRAVREKLFF. The CDR3 DNA follows: TGCAGTGCTACGGACAGGGCTGTTAGGGAAAAACTGTTTTTT.

The rearrangement uses TRBV4-3 and TRBJ1-1; 8 bases match TRBD1. Germline lookup yields CDR1 LGHNA and CDR2 YSLEER. V dropped 4 bases and J dropped 2; count of bases not matched to a gene: 6. This CDR3 has 15 residues. CDR3 protein: CASSPMGQANTEAFF. The CDR3 nucleotides read TGCGCCAGCAGCCCAATGGGACAGGCAAACACTGAAGCTTTCTTT.

The V and J genes are TRBV7-8 and TRBJ2-5; unclear D gene. The CDR3 loop spans 16 amino acids. V lost 0 bases and J lost 5, with 16 bases in between. CDR1 and CDR2 (germline): SGHVS, FQNEAQ. CDR3 loop: CASSLAAGLAMETQYF. The CDR3 coding sequence is TGTGCCAGCAGCTTAGCTGCTGGCCTCGCGATGGAGACCCAGTACTTC.

The sample holds a few counts of this clonotype. The junction does not match germline at one end; this may be a read error. The chain combines TRBV3-1 with TRBJ2-4; D may be TRBD2 (6 bases). The CDR3 extends over 13 amino acids. From germline, CDR1 is LGHDT and CDR2 YNNKEL (reference sequence). CDR3 bases: TGTGCCAGCAGCCAAGATGGGAAGCGGGCTCCGCACTTC. Protein sequence: CASSQDGKRAPHF.